Below are 17 T cell receptor beta chains sequenced from a single sample in a study of human T cells and chemical hapten exposure. Documented time point: patch test 3, about 24 weeks after DPC sensitization. As to treatment: therapeutic diphenylcyclopropenone sensitization with weekly scalp DPC. Total RNA extraction was carried out from unfractionated whole blood. Each CDR3 protein is one row after TCRdb ran MiXCR on the RACE reads. The sample carries tens of thousands of distinct CDR3 sequences, over 7.5% recorded once. The sample consisted of whole blood, taken in connection with sensitization to the hapten diphenylcyclopropenone (DPC). These receptors originate from a man between 45 and 60 years old with alopecia areata. Some clones in this sample may be carry-over from other donors' samples.

In this sample, this clonotype turned up many times. The V gene is TRBV11-2, the J gene TRBJ1-1; D gene ambiguous. The V end lost 5 bases, the J end lost 1 base, and 11 bases lay between the germline ends. CDR1 SGHAT and CDR2 FQNNGV come from the germline V gene. This CDR3 has 14 residues. The CDR3 loop reads CASSPRLGNTEAFF. The CDR3 nucleotides read TGTGCCAGCAGCCCACGACTGGGGAACACTGAAGCTTTCTTT.

This clonotype was found a few times. V gene TRBV5-6 combines with J gene TRBJ2-7; maybe TRBD2 (5 bases). Germline loops: CDR1 SGHDT, CDR2 YYEEEE. Trimming cost V 6 bases and J 2 bases, with 12 bases left between them. This CDR3 has 13 amino acids. Here the CDR3 reads CASIRTGAYEQYF. In DNA, the CDR3 is TGTGCCAGCATCCGGACCGGGGCCTACGAGCAGTACTTC. Combining the CDR3 with reference TRBV5-6 and TRBJ2-7 gives the whole variable domain DAGVTQSPTHLIKTRGQQVTLRCSPKSGHDTVSWYQQALGQGPQFIFQYYEEEERQRGNFPDRFSGHQFPNYSSELNVNALLLGDSALYLCASIRTGAYEQYFGPGTRLTVT.

This clonotype was counted only a few times. This chain connects TRBV7-8 to TRBJ1-6; D remains ambiguous. Trimming cost V 1 base and J 7 bases, with 8 bases left between them. This CDR3 comprises 14 residues. CDR1 is SGHVS and CDR2 is FQNEAQ in the germline V gene. Here the CDR3 DNA reads TGTGCCAGCAGCTTAGTGTCTGAGAATTCACCCCTCCACTTT. This gives the protein CASSLVSENSPLHF.

This clonotype was detected a few times. The J gene is TRBJ2-1, the V gene TRBV19; TRBD2 matches at 12 bases. V shed 3 bases and J 14 bases; nucleotides not matched to a gene: 8. The CDR3 runs to 14 residues. Germline assignment: CDR1 LNHDA and CDR2 SQIVND (reference sequence). The CDR3 DNA sequence: TGTGCCAGTAGTATCGAGAGGACTAGCGGGGCGAAGTTCTTC. Amino acids: CASSIERTSGAKFF.

At least ten counts were recorded for this clonotype. The gene calls are TRBV27 and TRBJ2-7; the D is unclear. Between the trimmed V and J ends, which lost 7 bases and 3 bases, there was a span of 1 base. CDR1 is MNHEY, CDR2 SMNVEV, per germline (reference sequence). This CDR3 has 9 residues. This CDR3 is CASNYEQYF. As DNA, the CDR3 is TGTGCCAGCAACTACGAGCAGTACTTC.

CDR3 sequence reads: CASSFVRGRGETQYF. CDR3 sequence (DNA): TGTGCCAGCAGTTTTGTCAGGGGGCGCGGGGAGACCCAGTACTTC. The genes are TRBV28 and TRBJ2-5; the match to TRBD1 covers 8 bases. Trimming took 3 bases from V and 5 from J; bases not matched to a gene: 8. The CDR3 has 15 residues. Germline V lookup: CDR1 MDHEN, CDR2 SYDVKM.

This clonotype was detected ten times or more. The chain has TRBV7-9 and TRBJ1-2; D ambiguous. CDR1 SEHNR and CDR2 FQNEAQ come from the germline V gene (reference sequence). The germline V and J ends were trimmed by 1 base and 4 bases, with 10 bases remaining between them. The CDR3 runs 14 residues. CDR3 nucleotides: TGTGCCAGCAGCTTAGACAGTATCTCCTATGGCTACACCTTC. It specifies CASSLDSISYGYTF.

This clonotype came up a few times. The gene calls are TRBV7-2 and TRBJ1-1; 11 bases are shared with TRBD1. This CDR3 has 16 amino acids. V shed 5 bases, J shed 4 bases, and the junction held 9 bases outside the gene matches. The germline V gene encodes CDR1 SGHTA and CDR2 FQGNSA. CDR3 protein: CASSAGTGGTSTEAFF. For the CDR3, the DNA is TGTGCCAGCAGCGCCGGGACAGGGGGTACGAGCACTGAAGCTTTCTTT.

This clonotype showed up many times. V is TRBV20-1 and J is TRBJ2-7; D ambiguous. The CDR3 contains 11 residues. The germline V gene encodes CDR1 DFQATT and CDR2 SNEGSKA (reference sequence). V shed 6 bases and J shed 4 bases, with 10 bases lying between them. The CDR3 reads CSAGEGYEQYF. The CDR3 coding sequence is TGCAGTGCCGGCGAAGGGTACGAGCAGTACTTC.

This clonotype appeared many times. This rearrangement joins TRBV27 to TRBJ1-2, with TRBD1 identical over 7 bases. The CDR3 has 14 amino acids. Unmatched junction bases numbered 6, after V lost 6 bases and J lost 2 bases. In germline, CDR1 is MNHEY, CDR2 SMNVEV (reference sequence). The DNA for the CDR3 is TGTGCCAGCAGGCAGGGGGACTACAACTATGGCTACACCTTC. It encodes CASRQGDYNYGYTF.

In this sample, this clonotype turned up many times. V usage is TRBV5-4 and J usage is TRBJ2-7; D perhaps matches TRBD2 (7 bases). Trimming pared 4 bases from V and 0 bases from J, leaving 17 bases between. Per germline, CDR1 SGHNT and CDR2 YYREEE (reference sequence). The CDR3 extends over 16 amino acids. The CDR3 sequence: CASSPKGGANSYEQYF. DNA of the CDR3: TGTGCCAGCAGCCCCAAGGGGGGGGCTAACTCCTACGAGCAGTACTTC.

The chain is built from TRBV7-6 and TRBJ2-2; D is unresolved. V was cut by 1 base and J by 7 bases, with 16 bases left in between. This CDR3 is 16 amino acids long. From germline, CDR1 is SGHVS and CDR2 FNYEAQ. The CDR3 coding sequence is TGTGCCAGCAGCTTAGGTACCCCCACCTCACGCGGGGAGCTGTTTTTT. Translated, it gives CASSLGTPTSRGELFF.

This clonotype came up a few times. The CDR3 protein is CASSPAGGRAGTGELFF. The CDR3 bases are TGTGCCAGCAGCCCGGCGGGGGGACGGGCGGGGACCGGGGAGCTGTTTTTT. The chain is built from TRBV7-2 and TRBJ2-2, with 8 bases that match TRBD2. Germline trimming cut 5 bases from V and 5 bases from J; bases unmatched to any gene: 13. Per germline, CDR1 SGHTA and CDR2 FQGNSA. This CDR3 contains 17 residues.

A few counts support this clonotype. The V gene is TRBV5-1, the J gene TRBJ1-1, with D possibly matching TRBD1 (6 bases). With 1 base removed from V and 0 bases from J, the gap between germline ends came to 10 bases. The CDR3 has 15 amino acids. Germline CDR1 SGHRS, CDR2 YFSETQ. The CDR3 loop reads CASSLLQGLNTEAFF. DNA of the CDR3: TGCGCCAGCAGCTTGCTTCAGGGGTTGAACACTGAAGCTTTCTTT. The whole variable domain, remainder taken from reference TRBV5-1 and TRBJ1-1, is KAGVTQTPRYLIKTRGQQVTLSCSPISGHRSVSWYQQTPGQGLQFLFEYFSETQRNKGNFPGRFSGRQFSNSRSEMNVSTLELGDSALYLCASSLLQGLNTEAFFGQGTRLTVV.

This clonotype was found many times. The rearrangement links TRBV29-1 to TRBJ2-1; 12 nucleotides match TRBD2. The junction had 4 bases not matched to a gene; V was cut back by 4 bases and J by 0 bases. Germline CDR1 reads SQVTM; CDR2 reads ANQGSEA. The CDR3 spans 16 residues. The CDR3 spells CSVGLAGGSSYNEQFF. Written as DNA, the CDR3 is TGCAGCGTTGGTCTAGCGGGAGGGAGCTCCTACAATGAGCAGTTCTTC.

This clonotype was observed a single time. V gene TRBV28 combines with J gene TRBJ1-1, with TRBD1 matching over 8 bases. Trimming cost V 8 bases and J 2 bases; bases outside gene matches: 7. CDR3 size: 14 residues. Germline-derived CDR1 and CDR2 are MDHEN and SYDVKM. CDR3 coding DNA: TGTGCCAGCCTCACGGGACAGGTCAACACTGAAGCTTTCTTT. It is translated as CASLTGQVNTEAFF. Using reference TRBV28 and TRBJ1-1 for the parts outside the CDR3, the full variable domain is DVKVTQSSRYLVKRTGEKVFLECVQDMDHENMFWYRQDPGLGLRLIYFSYDVKMKEKGDIPEGYSVSREKKERFSLILESASTNQTSMYLCASLTGQVNTEAFFGQGTRLTVV.

There are many counts of this clonotype. The chain links TRBV7-6 to TRBJ2-2, with D tentatively TRBD1 (6 bases). V was cut by 5 bases and J by 0 bases, with 10 bases left in between. The CDR3 runs 15 residues. Germline V gene lookup returns CDR1 SGHVS and CDR2 FNYEAQ. The CDR3 sequence is CASSRGQTNTGELFF. The CDR3 bases are TGTGCCAGCAGCCGGGGACAAACGAACACCGGGGAGCTGTTTTTT.